A single sample is the source of the 10 T cell receptor beta chains below, sequenced in a study of cytomegalovirus exposure and HLA in healthy donors (dated by TCRdb to 2016 to 2017). Library construction relied on the immunoSEQ multiplex PCR assay. The multiplex PCR relied on a mix of 60 forward primers for TCR Vbeta segments and 13 reverse primers for TCR Jbeta segments. Not all clones reach the TCRdb copy of this immuneACCESS table, which keeps in-frame sequences only. Checked studies attribute under half of the gap to unresolved V genes and leave the rest unexplained. Within this sample are about 130,000 clones, with 80% of them counted one time only. The biggest ten clones account for 3% to 3.5% of the sample. Sequences were obtained from PBMCs. The receptors shown here come from a male donor in good health and CMV-seronegative.

J is TRBJ1-1 and V is TRBV10-2, with TRBD1 matching over 10 bases. Per the germline V gene, CDR1 is WSHSY and CDR2 is SAAADI. The V gene end was trimmed by 10 bases and the J gene end by 5 bases; junction bases not matched to a gene: 7. The CDR3 covers 13 residues. The CDR3 DNA reads as TGCGCCACTCGACAGGGGGCAAATACTGAAGCTTTCTTT. It yields the protein CATRQGANTEAFF.

The sample holds a few counts of this clone. Here the CDR3 DNA reads TGTGCCAGCAGCCAAGCCCTAGCGGGCGAGCAGTACTTC. It is translated as CASSQALAGEQYF. This rearrangement joins TRBV4-2 to TRBJ2-7; 8 bases map to TRBD2. V dropped 1 base and J dropped 6; count of bases not matched to a gene: 2. The germline V gene encodes CDR1 LGHNA and CDR2 YNFKEQ. The CDR3 is 13 residues long.

V and J are TRBV29-1 and TRBJ2-1; D is perhaps TRBD1 (5 bases). This CDR3 has 12 amino acids. Germline-derived CDR1 and CDR2 are SQVTM and ANQGSEA. The V end lost 3 bases, the J end lost 5 bases, and 8 bases lay between the germline ends. The CDR3 nucleotides read TGCAGCGTTGATTCCAGGGACAATGAGCAGTTCTTC. It encodes CSVDSRDNEQFF.

J is TRBJ2-1 and V is TRBV2, with TRBD1 matching 9 bases. The germline V gene has CDR1 SNHLY and CDR2 FYNNEI. This CDR3 contains 12 residues. Trimming at V came to 6 bases and at J to 8 bases, leaving 2 bases not matched to a gene. The CDR3 region is CASRDRGDEQFF. For the CDR3, the DNA is TGTGCCAGCAGGGACAGGGGCGATGAGCAGTTCTTC.

The V call is TRBV28, the J call TRBJ1-2; TRBD1 is a possible D gene (5 bases). Trimming removed 6 bases at V and 6 bases at J, with 17 bases between. Germline V gives CDR1 MDHEN, CDR2 SYDVKM. This CDR3 spans 14 amino acids. The CDR3 spells CASSRPDGGDGYTF. For the CDR3, the DNA is TGTGCCAGCAGCCGCCCGGACGGAGGGGATGGCTACACCTTC.

The rearrangement uses TRBV11-2 and TRBJ2-7; D possibly corresponds to TRBD2 (7 bases). Between the trimmed V and J ends, which lost 6 bases and 3 bases, there was a span of 15 bases. The CDR3 consists of 14 residues. CDR1 is SGHAT, CDR2 FQNNGV, per germline. Written as DNA, the CDR3 is TGTGCCAGCAGGCAAAGGGGGGGGCTCTACGAGCAGTACTTC. Protein sequence: CASRQRGGLYEQYF.

The DNA for the CDR3 is TGTGCCAGCAGTCCCAATGCGGGACAGGGTAATAATGAGCAGTTCTTC. It specifies CASSPNAGQGNNEQFF. The chain has TRBV6-4 and TRBJ2-1; 9 bases agree with TRBD1. The CDR3 extends over 16 amino acids. V was clipped by 5 bases and J by 7 bases; unmatched bases: 12. CDR1 is MRHNA, CDR2 SNTAGT, per germline.

A word on this clone: At one boundary the junction diverges from the germline segment, which might be a read error. The rearrangement joins TRBV7-9 to TRBJ2-4, with D hard to call. The CDR3 runs to 11 residues. CDR1 SEHNR and CDR2 FQNEAQ come from the germline V gene (reference sequence). The CDR3 DNA reads as TGTGCCAGCAGCTTAGAAAACAGTCAGTACTTC. Protein sequence: CASSLENSQYF.

The chain has TRBV10-1 and TRBJ2-1; 8 bases agree with TRBD1. The V gene end was trimmed by 4 bases and the J gene end by 5 bases; junction bases not matched to a gene: 10. CDR3 size: 16 residues. Per germline, CDR1 WNHNN and CDR2 SYGVQD (reference sequence). The CDR3 DNA reads TGCGCCAGCAGTGCCCTGGGACAGGCCCCTCACAATGAGCAGTTCTTC. Residues: CASSALGQAPHNEQFF.

This chain uses TRBV29-1 with TRBJ1-5; 9 bases align to TRBD1. The CDR3 covers 12 residues. V dropped 6 bases and J dropped 8; count of bases not matched to a gene: 5. Germline-derived CDR1 and CDR2 are SQVTM and ANQGSEA. DNA for the CDR3: TGCAGCGTGGGGACAGGGTTGGAGCCCCAGCATTTT. It is translated as CSVGTGLEPQHF.